The 2 T cell receptor beta chains below were found in one sample sequenced in a study of human T cells and chemical hapten exposure. Time point here: pre-sensitization, week 0. Treatment noted: therapeutic diphenylcyclopropenone sensitization with weekly scalp DPC. TCRdb fed the RACE reads into MiXCR, producing one record per CDR3 protein. The table includes approximately 370,000 distinct CDR3 sequences, 5.5% detected once. Source: whole blood, taken in connection with sensitization to the hapten diphenylcyclopropenone (DPC). The receptors were sampled from a young woman with alopecia areata. Some clones in this sample may be carry-over from other donors' samples.

This clonotype was detected many times. CDR3 amino acids: CASSPRDGTDTQYF. The CDR3 nucleotides read TGTGCCAGCAGCCCCCGGGACGGCACAGATACGCAGTATTTT. The V and J genes are TRBV7-9 and TRBJ2-3; the D call may be TRBD1 or TRBD2 (5 bases each). V was cut by 5 bases and J by 1 base, with 10 bases left in between. CDR1 and CDR2 (germline): SEHNR, FQNEAQ (reference sequence). There are 14 residues in the CDR3.

At least ten counts were recorded for this clonotype. The chain links TRBV10-3 to TRBJ1-1; possibly TRBD1 for D (5 bases). The germline V gene encodes CDR1 ENHRY and CDR2 SYGVKD. This CDR3 spans 13 amino acids. V was pared by 11 bases and J by 0 bases, with 13 bases between. The CDR3 here is CAARQSLNTEAFF. DNA of the CDR3: TGTGCCGCACGACAGAGCTTGAACACTGAAGCTTTCTTT.